The entry below gives a single TCR beta chain sequence along with its context. This clonotype was found many times. Its target antigen remains unknown. No base quality values were provided; no much bigger clone lies one nucleotide off. This entry comes from a study of CD8 T cells in ankylosing spondylitis (dated by TCRdb to about 2017). In terms of the full investigation: T cell receptor beta repertoires were profiled in healthy donors and ankylosing spondylitis patients so that disease-linked TCR variants could be found. In total, the full study cohort was made up of nearly 110 healthy donors and approximately 24 ankylosing spondylitis patients. Peripheral blood was sampled, and synovial fluid was also collected from ankylosing spondylitis patients.

CDR1 and CDR2, per the germline V gene, are SGHRS and YFSETQ. Counted from cysteine to phenylalanine, this CDR3 has 15 amino acids. Only the CDR3 DNA is retained, 45 bases long and in frame from the first base. V has 4 bases trimmed and J has 7 bases trimmed; junction bases matching no gene number 11. Overall study outcomes, separate from this receptor: Some TCR beta motif variants had previously been reported in synovial fluid and blood of reactive arthritis patients, which suggested common disease-initiation mechanisms. The disease-linked clones showed a CD8+ phenotype and occurred at relatively low frequencies in peripheral blood. According to the report, matched synovial fluid samples from ankylosing spondylitis patients were significantly enriched for the disease-linked clones. Blood from ankylosing spondylitis patients appeared to be characterized by a TCR beta motif made up of under ten highly homologous amino acid variants.

Sequencing used an Illumina HiSeq 2500. TCR beta libraries were prepared by quantitative 5'-RACE with molecular barcodes. The published analysis was carried out like this. A new computational method based on a probabilistic model of VDJ rearrangement was used to identify disease-linked TCR variants. TCRdb reprocessing: public reads trimmed at Q25 with fastp, clones called with MiXCR, in-frame beta chains kept. Rows matching on CDR3 protein sequence are summarized as one entry with the most common DNA and genes. The V and J calls and clone size come from TCRdb's table, not from the authors' own analysis. The sample data list around 140,000 distinct CDR3 sequences, and about an eighth of these were observed just once. Clones ranked in the top ten supply 3.5% to 5% of the sample.

The clonotype was recovered from a female donor with ankylosing spondylitis or in good health (not recorded which). Sequenced sample: blood, either unsorted or a sorted T cell fraction (not recorded which). The V and J segments used are TRBV5-1 and TRBJ2-1, with TRBD1 matching 7 junction bases. The CDR3 has the sequence CASSPQTGRGNEQFF. The DNA reads TGCGCCAGCAGCCCTCAGACAGGGAGAGGAAATGAGCAGTTCTTC.